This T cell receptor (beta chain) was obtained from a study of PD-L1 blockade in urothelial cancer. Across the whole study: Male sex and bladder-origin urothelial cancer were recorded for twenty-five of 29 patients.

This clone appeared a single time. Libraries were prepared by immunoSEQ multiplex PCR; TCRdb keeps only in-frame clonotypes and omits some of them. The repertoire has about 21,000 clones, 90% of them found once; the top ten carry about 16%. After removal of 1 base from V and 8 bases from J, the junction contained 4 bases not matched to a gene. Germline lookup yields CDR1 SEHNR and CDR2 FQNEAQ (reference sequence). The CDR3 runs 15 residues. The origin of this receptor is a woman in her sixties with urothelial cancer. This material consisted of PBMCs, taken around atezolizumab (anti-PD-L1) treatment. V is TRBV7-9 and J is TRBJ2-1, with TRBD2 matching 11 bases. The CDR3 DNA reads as TGTGCCAGCAGCTTAGGGGGACTAGCGGTTGATGAGCAGTTCTTC. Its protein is CASSLGGLAVDEQFF.